This TCR beta chain was identified during a study of T cell repertoires in cytomegalovirus infection. As to this clonotype: Its antigen is unknown.

TCRdb passed the reads through MiXCR, listing each CDR3 protein once. The top ten clones hold about 20% of a sample with 680,000 or so distinct CDR3 sequences, roughly 30% of them seen once. The V and J ends lost 6 bases and 2 bases, in that order; junction bases with no gene match: 9. The length of the CDR3 is 15 residues. The germline gives CDR1 MNHEY, CDR2 SMNVEV (reference sequence). The chain uses TRBV27 and TRBJ2-7; 8 nucleotides line up with TRBD1. The origin of this receptor is a human donor in good health (CMV status not recorded). Some clones in this sample may be carry-over from other donors' samples. Material: cultured PBMCs, obtained from culture after CMV antigen stimulation. The CDR3, as DNA: TGTGCCAGCAGCCTCCGGACAGGGATAACCTACGAGCAGTACTTC. Translated, it gives CASSLRTGITYEQYF.